Given below is one TCR beta chain in context. The antigen is undetermined. This sample was included in a study of human T cells and chemical hapten exposure. Time point meaning: patch test 1, 2 weeks after DPC sensitization. Treatment meaning: therapeutic diphenylcyclopropenone sensitization with weekly scalp DPC. Patch tests were applied only after blood draws. Non-pregnant alopecia patients aged 18 to 70, suitable for DPC therapy. Trimming cost V 5 bases and J 7 bases, with 14 bases left between them. There are 14 residues in the CDR3. Germline-derived CDR1 and CDR2 are SEHNR and FQNEAQ (reference sequence). Study-level findings and limits: Sensitizing to DPC left TCRs with a frequency above 1 in 1000 unaltered. PT1 expanded TCR numbers rose with patch test score.

TCRdb re-derived calls from the RACE reads in MiXCR, one entry per CDR3 protein. The sample lists approximately 350,000 distinct CDR3 sequences, roughly 6.9% occurring once. The sample was whole blood, taken in connection with sensitization to the hapten diphenylcyclopropenone (DPC). The TCR comes from a woman younger than 30 with alopecia areata. Some clones in this sample may be carry-over from other donors' samples. The chain employs TRBV7-9 and TRBJ1-4, with TRBD1 as a possible D gene (6 bases). CDR3 coding DNA: TGTGCCAGCAGCGAAACAGGGAACGGTGAAAAACTGTTTTTT. It codes for CASSETGNGEKLFF.